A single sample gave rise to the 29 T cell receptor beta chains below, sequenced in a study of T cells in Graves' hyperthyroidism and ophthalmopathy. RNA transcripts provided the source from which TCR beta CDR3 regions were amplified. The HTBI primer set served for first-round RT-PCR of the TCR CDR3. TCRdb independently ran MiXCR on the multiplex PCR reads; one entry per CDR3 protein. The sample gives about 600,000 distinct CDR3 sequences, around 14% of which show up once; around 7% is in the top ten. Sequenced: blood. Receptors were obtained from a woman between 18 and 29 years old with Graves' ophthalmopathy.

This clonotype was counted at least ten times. In DNA, the CDR3 is TGTGCCAGCAGTTACCGGGACAGTTGGAACACTGAAGCTTTCTTT. It is translated as CASSYRDSWNTEAFF. The chain joins TRBV6-5 to TRBJ1-1, with TRBD1 matching 7 bases. There are 15 residues in the CDR3. Germline assignment: CDR1 MNHEY and CDR2 SVGAGI. J lost 1 base, V lost 2 bases, and 4 bases had no gene match.

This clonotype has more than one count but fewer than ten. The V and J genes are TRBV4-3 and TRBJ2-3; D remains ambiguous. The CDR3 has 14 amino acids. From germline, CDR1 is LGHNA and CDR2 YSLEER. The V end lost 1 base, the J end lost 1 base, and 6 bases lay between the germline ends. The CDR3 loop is CASSQGIRTDTQYF. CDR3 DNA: TGCGCCAGCAGCCAAGGAATCCGCACAGATACGCAGTATTTT.

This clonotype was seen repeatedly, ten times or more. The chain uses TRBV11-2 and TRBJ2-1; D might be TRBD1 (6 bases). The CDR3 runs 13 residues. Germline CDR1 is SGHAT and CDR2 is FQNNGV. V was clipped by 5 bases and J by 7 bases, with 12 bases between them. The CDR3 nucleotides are TGTGCCAGCAGCGAAATCCAGGGGAATGAGCAGTTCTTC. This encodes CASSEIQGNEQFF.

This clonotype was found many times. CDR3 in amino acids: CASIRHRYEQYF. The CDR3 DNA follows: TGTGCCAGCATTCGACACCGATACGAGCAGTACTTC. The J gene is TRBJ2-7, the V gene TRBV2; D call uncertain. Trimming removed 7 bases from V and 4 bases from J, with 11 bases in between. CDR3 length: 12 residues. From germline, CDR1 is SNHLY and CDR2 FYNNEI.

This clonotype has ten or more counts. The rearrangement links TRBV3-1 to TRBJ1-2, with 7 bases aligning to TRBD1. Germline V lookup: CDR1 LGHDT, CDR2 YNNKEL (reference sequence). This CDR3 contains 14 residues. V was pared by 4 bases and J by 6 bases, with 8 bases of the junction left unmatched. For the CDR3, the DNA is TGTGCCAGCAGCCCTCAGGACAGGTTTGATGGCTACACCTTC. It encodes CASSPQDRFDGYTF.

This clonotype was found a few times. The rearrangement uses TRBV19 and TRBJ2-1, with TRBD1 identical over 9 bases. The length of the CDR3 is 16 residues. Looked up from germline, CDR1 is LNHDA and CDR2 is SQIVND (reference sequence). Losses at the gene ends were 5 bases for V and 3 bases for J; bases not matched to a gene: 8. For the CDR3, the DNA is TGTGCCAGTAGTGCCTGGGGACAGGGTCACTACAATGAGCAGTTCTTC. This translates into CASSAWGQGHYNEQFF.

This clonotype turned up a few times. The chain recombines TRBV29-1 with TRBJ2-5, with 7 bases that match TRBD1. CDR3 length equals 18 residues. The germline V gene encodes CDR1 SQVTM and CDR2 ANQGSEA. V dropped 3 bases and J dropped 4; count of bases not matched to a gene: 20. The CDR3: CSVDGLSARGTVRETQYF. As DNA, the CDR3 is TGCAGCGTTGACGGCCTATCGGCCAGGGGGACGGTAAGAGAGACCCAGTACTTC.

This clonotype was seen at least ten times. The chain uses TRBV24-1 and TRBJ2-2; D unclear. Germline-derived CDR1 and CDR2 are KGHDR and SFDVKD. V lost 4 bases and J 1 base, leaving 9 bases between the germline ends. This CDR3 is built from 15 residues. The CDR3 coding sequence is TGTGCCACCAGTGACCCCACAGTGAACACCGGGGAGCTGTTTTTT. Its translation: CATSDPTVNTGELFF.

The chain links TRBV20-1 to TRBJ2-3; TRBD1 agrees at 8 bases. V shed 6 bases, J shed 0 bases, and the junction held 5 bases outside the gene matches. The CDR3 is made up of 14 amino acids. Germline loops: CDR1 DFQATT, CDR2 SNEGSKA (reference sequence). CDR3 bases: TGCAGTGCCGACGGACAGGGTAGCACAGATACGCAGTATTTT. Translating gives CSADGQGSTDTQYF.

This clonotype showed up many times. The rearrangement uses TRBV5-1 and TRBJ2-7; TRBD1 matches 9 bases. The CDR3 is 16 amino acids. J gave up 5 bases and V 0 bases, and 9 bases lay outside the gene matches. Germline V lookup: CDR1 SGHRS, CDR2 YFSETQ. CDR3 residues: CASSLGSGTGFDEQYF. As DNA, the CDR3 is TGCGCCAGCAGCTTGGGCTCCGGGACAGGGTTCGACGAGCAGTACTTC. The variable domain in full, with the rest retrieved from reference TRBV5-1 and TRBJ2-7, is KAGVTQTPRYLIKTRGQQVTLSCSPISGHRSVSWYQQTPGQGLQFLFEYFSETQRNKGNFPGRFSGRQFSNSRSEMNVSTLELGDSALYLCASSLGSGTGFDEQYFGPGTRLTVT.

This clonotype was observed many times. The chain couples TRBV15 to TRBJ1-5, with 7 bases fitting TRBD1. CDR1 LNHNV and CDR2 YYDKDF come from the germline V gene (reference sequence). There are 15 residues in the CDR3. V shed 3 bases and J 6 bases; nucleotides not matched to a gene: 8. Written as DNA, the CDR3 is TGTGCCACCAGCAGGGAACAGGGGAGAATTCAGCCCCAGCATTTT. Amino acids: CATSREQGRIQPQHF.

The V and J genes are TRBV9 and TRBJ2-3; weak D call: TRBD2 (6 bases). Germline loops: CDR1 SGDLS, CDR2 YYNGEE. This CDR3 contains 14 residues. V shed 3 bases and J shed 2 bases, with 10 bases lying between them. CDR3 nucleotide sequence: TGTGCCAGCAGCGCATGGCGGGACACAGATACGCAGTATTTT. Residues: CASSAWRDTDTQYF.

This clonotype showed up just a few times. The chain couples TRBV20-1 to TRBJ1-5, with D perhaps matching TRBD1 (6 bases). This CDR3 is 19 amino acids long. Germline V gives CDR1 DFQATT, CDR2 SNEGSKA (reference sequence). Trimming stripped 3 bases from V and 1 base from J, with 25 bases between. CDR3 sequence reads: CSARAGQLRYIGSNQPQHF. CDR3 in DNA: TGCAGTGCTAGGGCCGGACAGCTTCGATATATAGGGAGCAATCAGCCCCAGCATTTT.

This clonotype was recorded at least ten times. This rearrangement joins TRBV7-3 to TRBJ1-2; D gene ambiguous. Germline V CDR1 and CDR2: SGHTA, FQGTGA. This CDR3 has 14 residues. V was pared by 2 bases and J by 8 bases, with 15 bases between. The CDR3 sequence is CASSLVPGPRGYTF. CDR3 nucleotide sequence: TGTGCCAGCAGCTTAGTCCCGGGCCCCCGGGGCTACACCTTC.

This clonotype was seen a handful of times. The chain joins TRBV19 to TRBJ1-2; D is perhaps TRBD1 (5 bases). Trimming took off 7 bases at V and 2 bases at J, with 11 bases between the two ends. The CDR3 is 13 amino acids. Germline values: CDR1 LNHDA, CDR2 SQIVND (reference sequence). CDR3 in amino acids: CASIDSMNYGYTF. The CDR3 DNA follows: TGTGCCAGTATCGACAGCATGAACTATGGCTACACCTTC.

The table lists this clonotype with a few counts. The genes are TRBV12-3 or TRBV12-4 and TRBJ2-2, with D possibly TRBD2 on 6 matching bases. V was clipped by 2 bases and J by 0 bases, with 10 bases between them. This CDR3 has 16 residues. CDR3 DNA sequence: TGTGCCAGCAGTTTACGGGGACTCACGAACACCGGGGAGCTGTTTTTT. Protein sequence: CASSLRGLTNTGELFF.

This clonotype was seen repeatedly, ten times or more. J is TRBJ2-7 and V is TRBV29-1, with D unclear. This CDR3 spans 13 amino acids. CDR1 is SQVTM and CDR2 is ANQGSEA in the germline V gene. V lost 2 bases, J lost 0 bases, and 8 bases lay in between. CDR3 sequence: CSVEQVSSYEQYF. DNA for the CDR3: TGCAGCGTTGAACAGGTCAGCTCCTACGAGCAGTACTTC.

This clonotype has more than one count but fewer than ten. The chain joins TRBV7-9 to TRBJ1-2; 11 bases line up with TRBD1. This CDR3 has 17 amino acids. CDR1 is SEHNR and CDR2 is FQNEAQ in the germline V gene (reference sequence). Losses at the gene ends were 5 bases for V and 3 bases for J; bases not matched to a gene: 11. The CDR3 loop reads CASSLGQGAGKDYGYTF. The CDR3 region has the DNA TGTGCCAGCAGCCTAGGACAGGGGGCCGGTAAGGACTATGGCTACACCTTC.

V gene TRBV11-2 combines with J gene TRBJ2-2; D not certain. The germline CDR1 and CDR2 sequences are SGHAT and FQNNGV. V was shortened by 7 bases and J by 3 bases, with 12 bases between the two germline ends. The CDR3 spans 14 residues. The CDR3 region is CASTEDGDTGELFF. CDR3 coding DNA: TGTGCCAGCACCGAGGACGGAGACACCGGGGAGCTGTTTTTT.

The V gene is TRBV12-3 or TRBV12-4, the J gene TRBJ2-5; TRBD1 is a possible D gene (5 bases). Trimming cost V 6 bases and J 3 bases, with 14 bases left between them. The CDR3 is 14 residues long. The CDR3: CASSQEQTEETQYF. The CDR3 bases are TGTGCCAGCAGCCAAGAACAGACAGAAGAGACCCAGTACTTC.

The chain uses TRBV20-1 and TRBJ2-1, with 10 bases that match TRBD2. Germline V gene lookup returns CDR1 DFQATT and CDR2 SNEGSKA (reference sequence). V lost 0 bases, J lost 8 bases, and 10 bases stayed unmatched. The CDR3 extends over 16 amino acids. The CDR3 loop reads CSARDHALAGVDEQFF. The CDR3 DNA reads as TGCAGTGCTAGAGATCATGCCCTAGCGGGAGTCGATGAGCAGTTCTTC.

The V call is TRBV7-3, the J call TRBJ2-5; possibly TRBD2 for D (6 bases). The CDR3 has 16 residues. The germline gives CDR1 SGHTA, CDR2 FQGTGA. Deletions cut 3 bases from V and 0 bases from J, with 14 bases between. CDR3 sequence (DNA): TGTGCCAGCAGCTTGGGTAGCGGAGCTAACCAAGAGACCCAGTACTTC. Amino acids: CASSLGSGANQETQYF.

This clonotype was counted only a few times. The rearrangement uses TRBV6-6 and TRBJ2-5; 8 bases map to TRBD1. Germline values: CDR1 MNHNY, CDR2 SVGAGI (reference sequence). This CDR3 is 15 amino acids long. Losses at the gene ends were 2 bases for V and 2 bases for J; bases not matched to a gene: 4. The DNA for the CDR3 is TGTGCCAGCAGTTACCCGGACAGGGATCAAGAGACCCAGTACTTC. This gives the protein CASSYPDRDQETQYF.

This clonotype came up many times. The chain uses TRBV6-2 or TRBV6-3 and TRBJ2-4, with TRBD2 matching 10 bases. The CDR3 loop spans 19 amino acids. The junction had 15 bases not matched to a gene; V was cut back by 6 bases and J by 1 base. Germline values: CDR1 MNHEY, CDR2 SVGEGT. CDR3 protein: CASRPPGTSVPRAKNIQYF. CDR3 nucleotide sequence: TGTGCCAGCAGACCACCGGGGACTAGCGTCCCTAGGGCCAAAAACATTCAGTACTTC.

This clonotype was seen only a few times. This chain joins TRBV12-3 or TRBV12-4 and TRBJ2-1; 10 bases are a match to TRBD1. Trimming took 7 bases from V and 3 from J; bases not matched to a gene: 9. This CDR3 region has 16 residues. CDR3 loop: CASNPLDRGDYNEQFF. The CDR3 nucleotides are TGTGCCAGCAACCCCTTGGACAGGGGGGACTACAATGAGCAGTTCTTC.

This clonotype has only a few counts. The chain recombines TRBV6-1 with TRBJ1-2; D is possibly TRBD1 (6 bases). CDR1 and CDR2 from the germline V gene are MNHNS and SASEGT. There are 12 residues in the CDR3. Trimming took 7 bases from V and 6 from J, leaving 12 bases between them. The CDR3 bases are TGTGCCAGCACGGCAGAGGGGGATGGCTACACCTTC. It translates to CASTAEGDGYTF.

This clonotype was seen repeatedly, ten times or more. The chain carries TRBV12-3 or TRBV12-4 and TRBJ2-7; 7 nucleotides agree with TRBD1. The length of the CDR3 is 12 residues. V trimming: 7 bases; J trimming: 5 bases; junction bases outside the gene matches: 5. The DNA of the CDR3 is TGTGCCAGCACAATTACAGGGGACGAGCAGTACTTC. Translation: CASTITGDEQYF.

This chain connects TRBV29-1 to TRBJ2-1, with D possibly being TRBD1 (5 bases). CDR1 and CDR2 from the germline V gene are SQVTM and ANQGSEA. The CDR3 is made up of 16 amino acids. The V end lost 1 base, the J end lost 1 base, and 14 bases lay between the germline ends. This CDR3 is CSVEGGQGKSYNEQFF. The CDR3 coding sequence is TGCAGCGTTGAAGGTGGGCAGGGCAAGTCCTACAATGAGCAGTTCTTC.

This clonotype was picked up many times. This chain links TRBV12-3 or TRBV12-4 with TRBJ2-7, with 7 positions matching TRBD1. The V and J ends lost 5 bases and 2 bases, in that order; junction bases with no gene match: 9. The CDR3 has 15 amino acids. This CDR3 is CASSLSETGTYEQYF. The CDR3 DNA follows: TGTGCCAGCAGTCTTTCAGAGACAGGGACCTACGAGCAGTACTTC.